This record covers a single T cell receptor (beta chain). There are 16 residues in the CDR3. The ends lost 1 base at V and 3 bases at J; junction bases unmatched: 6. Germline-derived CDR1 and CDR2 are MGHDK and SYGVNS. Sequencing was performed with immunoSEQ multiplex PCR; in TCRdb, only in-frame clones are kept and a portion is missing. The profile shows approximately 240,000 clones, around 85% of them singletons. This sample is part of a study of blood T cell repertoires in COVID-19. Study-wide context: There were acute and convalescent COVID-19 samples, and they came from the United States, Italy and Spain.

This clonotype was obtained from a woman aged 55-69 years with active or convalescent COVID-19. Source material: peripheral blood. This chain connects TRBV25-1 to TRBJ2-7; the match to TRBD2 covers 10 bases. The CDR3 DNA reads as TGTGCCAGCAGTGAATCGGCTAGCGGGAGTGGCTACGAGCAGTACTTC. Translating gives CASSESASGSGYEQYF.